The 14 T cell receptor beta chains reported below all come from one sample, sequenced in a study of graft-versus-host responses after intestinal transplantation. Sequencing used immunoSEQ multiplex PCR; TCRdb keeps in-frame clones, though not all of them. The data show 12,000 or so clones, with about a third seen just once and roughly 3.1% held by the top ten. Responder cells labeled with CFSE (roughly 200,000) were co-plated with irradiated stimulator cells labeled with violet dye (roughly 200,000). Here the sequenced sample was alloreactive CD8+ T cells from a mixed lymphocyte reaction culture, taken before intestinal transplant. Subset here: CFSE-low proliferating T cells sorted from approximately 6-day pre-transplant mixed lymphocyte reaction (GvH or HvG direction). Source of these receptors: a human patient who received an intestinal transplant.

The CDR3 coding sequence is TGTGCCAGCAGCCGGGGGTCGCCTTGGCCCTGCACAGATACGCAGTATTTT. Translation gives CASSRGSPWPCTDTQYF. V and J are TRBV5-4 and TRBJ2-3; TRBD2 might be the D (6 bases). The CDR3 runs 17 residues. Trimming removed 4 bases from V and 1 base from J, with 19 bases in between. Germline lookup yields CDR1 SGHNT and CDR2 YYREEE (reference sequence). The variable domain in full, completed from reference TRBV5-4 and TRBJ2-3, reads ETGVTQSPTHLIKTRGQQVTLRCSSQSGHNTVSWYQQALGQGPQFIFQYYREEENGRGNFPPRFSGLQFPNYSSELNVNALELDDSALYLCASSRGSPWPCTDTQYFGPGTRLTVL.

This chain connects TRBV9 to TRBJ1-2, with 8 positions matching TRBD1. Germline V gene sequence: CDR1 SGDLS, CDR2 YYNGEE. CDR3 size: 14 residues. V lost 3 bases to trimming and J lost 7 bases; unmatched junction nucleotides: 8. This CDR3 is CASSAGQGASGYTF. The CDR3 bases are TGTGCCAGCAGCGCAGGACAGGGTGCGAGTGGCTACACCTTC.

The chain has TRBV28 and TRBJ2-7; 10 bases map to TRBD2. V gave up 6 bases and J gave up 2 bases; unmatched junction bases: 4. Germline values: CDR1 MDHEN, CDR2 SYDVKM. The CDR3 totals 14 residues. The CDR3 DNA sequence: TGTGCCAGCAGACCCGGACTAGCGGCCTACGAGCAGTACTTC. Protein product: CASRPGLAAYEQYF.

CDR3 nucleotides: TGCGCCAGCAGCCAAAGTTCGGAGGTGGGGGAGCAGTTCTTC. This codes for CASSQSSEVGEQFF. The chain has TRBV4-3 and TRBJ2-1; D is possibly TRBD2 (5 bases). V lost 2 bases, J lost 10 bases, and 15 bases lay in between. This CDR3 is built from 14 residues. Germline V gene data show CDR1 as LGHNA and CDR2 as YSLEER.

This clone was observed a few times. The chain employs TRBV11-2 and TRBJ2-7, with TRBD2 identical over 11 bases. Germline loops: CDR1 SGHAT, CDR2 FQNNGV. V dropped 0 bases and J dropped 1; count of bases not matched to a gene: 2. This CDR3 has 16 residues. DNA for the CDR3: TGTGCCAGCAGCTTAGAGTCTAGCGGGAGGTCCTACGAGCAGTACTTC. Translation: CASSLESSGRSYEQYF.

V and J are TRBV27 and TRBJ2-1; 11 bases are shared with TRBD2. J lost 2 bases, V lost 6 bases, and 6 bases had no gene match. Germline V gene data show CDR1 as MNHEY and CDR2 as SMNVEV (reference sequence). The CDR3 loop spans 16 amino acids. CDR3 residues: CASSSTTSGTYNEQFF. CDR3 in DNA: TGTGCCAGCAGCTCTACGACTAGCGGGACCTACAATGAGCAGTTCTTC.

A remark on this clone: One junction end does not reproduce the germline sequence, and a read error may be involved. The rearrangement links TRBV4-1 to TRBJ2-1, with TRBD2 matching 10 bases. This CDR3 contains 16 residues. The germline CDR1 and CDR2 sequences are MGHRA and YSYEKL. This CDR3 reads CASSTASGSSYNEQFF. CDR3 coding DNA: TGTGCCAGCAGCACCGCTAGCGGGAGCTCCTACAATGAGCAGTTCTTC.

This clone was recorded a few times. The chain links TRBV6-5 to TRBJ2-1, with D perhaps TRBD1 or TRBD2 (6 bases each). CDR1 and CDR2 (germline): MNHEY, SVGAGI. V lost 4 bases and J 5 bases, leaving 15 bases between the germline ends. This CDR3 is built from 15 residues. CDR3 in DNA: TGTGCCAGCAGTTTATTTGGGGGGCGGGACAATGAGCAGTTCTTC. As protein: CASSLFGGRDNEQFF.

This clone was counted many times. The genes are TRBV6-6 and TRBJ2-7, with D unclear. The CDR3 sequence is 13 residues long. CDR1 and CDR2 from the germline V gene are MNHNY and SVGAGI (reference sequence). The V gene lost 0 bases and the J gene lost 0 bases, with 3 bases spanning the gap. The CDR3 protein is CASSYSSSYEQYF. CDR3 nucleotides: TGTGCCAGCAGTTACTCGAGCTCCTACGAGCAGTACTTC.

This clone was counted a single time. V and J are TRBV7-8 and TRBJ2-7, with 9 bases that match TRBD2. Per the germline V gene, CDR1 is SGHVS and CDR2 is FQNEAQ. This CDR3 has 18 residues. V was pared by 0 bases and J by 5 bases, with 14 bases of the junction left unmatched. CDR3 sequence: CASSLARLAVDNRDEQYF. For the CDR3, the DNA is TGTGCCAGCAGCTTAGCCCGACTAGCGGTTGATAACAGAGACGAGCAGTACTTC. Full variable domain (remainder filled in from reference TRBV7-8 and TRBJ2-7): GAGVSQSPRYKVAKRGQDVALRCDPISGHVSLFWYQQALGQGPEFLTYFQNEAQLDKSGLPSDRFFAERPEGSVSTLKIQRTQQEDSAVYLCASSLARLAVDNRDEQYFGPGTRLTVT.

This rearrangement joins TRBV19 to TRBJ2-7, with TRBD1 matching over 7 bases. The V segment lost 8 bases and the J segment 3 bases; nucleotides outside the gene matches: 19. CDR1 is LNHDA and CDR2 is SQIVND in the germline V gene (reference sequence). This CDR3 has 17 amino acids. The CDR3 protein is CASAPTPGGAYYYEQYF. CDR3 in DNA: TGTGCCAGTGCGCCTACCCCAGGGGGAGCCTACTACTACGAGCAGTACTTC.

The chain combines TRBV23-1 with TRBJ2-4; TRBD2 agrees at 8 bases. TRBV23-1 belongs to the ORF category, with a function that is uncertain. With 7 bases clipped from V and 1 base from J, the junction kept 12 bases outside the gene matches. The length of the CDR3 is 17 residues. CDR3 loop: CASTGESGRGAKNIQYF. For the CDR3, the DNA is TGCGCCAGCACCGGAGAGAGCGGGAGAGGGGCCAAAAACATTCAGTACTTC.

The chain links TRBV9 to TRBJ2-1; 7 bases are shared with TRBD2. There are 15 residues in the CDR3. V gave up 1 base and J gave up 5 bases; unmatched junction bases: 6. Germline V gives CDR1 SGDLS, CDR2 YYNGEE. CDR3 nucleotides: TGTGCCAGCAGCGTAAGTCTAGCGGTCGACAATGAGCAGTTCTTC. It translates to CASSVSLAVDNEQFF. Full variable domain (outside the CDR3, taken from reference TRBV9 and TRBJ2-1): DSGVTQTPKHLITATGQRVTLRCSPRSGDLSVYWYQQSLDQGLQFLIQYYNGEERAKGNILERFSAQQFPDLHSELNLSSLELGDSALYFCASSVSLAVDNEQFFGPGTRLTVL.

This rearrangement joins TRBV2 to TRBJ1-2, with a weak D call TRBD1 (6 bases). V was clipped by 6 bases and J by 5 bases, with 10 bases between them. The length of the CDR3 is 12 residues. Germline V gives CDR1 SNHLY, CDR2 FYNNEI. The DNA for the CDR3 is TGTGCCAGCAGCGAACAGGGTTATGGCTACACCTTC. Translated: CASSEQGYGYTF.